This is a list of T cell receptor beta chains from one sample in a study of cytomegalovirus exposure and HLA in healthy donors. Produced via immunoSEQ multiplex PCR; TCRdb's table is partial and in-frame only. The sample carries 100,000 to 150,000 clones, roughly 83% recorded once. Sequenced sample: PBMCs. These receptors all come from a man aged 18 to 29 in good health and CMV-seronegative. CDR3s include the opening cysteine and the closing phenylalanine or tryptophan. A D gene is named only where the DNA matches it firmly. The size field is filled for only some rows; it gives once, few, many or a size class.

>TRBD1|TRBV5-1|NA|TRBJ2-6
TGCGCCAGCAGCTTGAAGGGACAGTCGGCCCTCTCTGGGGCCAACGTCCTGACTTTC
CASSLKGQSALSGANVLTF
>TRBD1|TRBV5-1|NA|TRBJ1-2
TGCGCCAGCAGCGGAATCAGGGGGCTCAGGGGATATGGCTACACCTTC
CASSGIRGLRGYGYTF
>NA|TRBV7-2|NA|TRBJ2-1
TGTGCCAGCAGCGCCGTGGCCGACAGCAAAAAAAAAGAGGAGTTCTTC
CASSAVADSKKKEEFF
>TRBD1|TRBV15|few|TRBJ2-1
TGTGCCACCAGCAAGGACAGGGACGTATACAATGAGCAGTTCTTC
CATSKDRDVYNEQFF
>NA|TRBV11-2|NA|TRBJ2-7
TGTGCCAGCAGCTTAGGGCCGGGTAACGAGCAGTACTTC
CASSLGPGNEQYF
>TRBD1|TRBV18|NA|TRBJ1-2
TGTGCCAGCTCGGACAGGGCTAACTATGGCTACACCTTC
CASSDRANYGYTF
>NA|TRBV5-8|NA|TRBJ1-1
TGTGCCAGCAGCTTGGGAAAACTACGGAACACTGAAGCTTTCTTT
CASSLGKLRNTEAFF
>TRBD2|TRBV5-4|NA|TRBJ2-3
TGTGCCACCACCAGAACTAGCGGGAGATCAGATACGCAGTATTTT
CATTRTSGRSDTQYF
>NA|TRBV30|NA|TRBJ1-1
TGTGCCTGGAATACCGGGGTAAAGACTGAAGCTTTCTTT
CAWNTGVKTEAFF
>NA|TRBV30|NA|TRBJ2-7
TGTGCCTGGAGTAGTGGGAGCTACGAGCAGTACTTC
CAWSSGSYEQYF
>TRBD1|TRBV18|NA|TRBJ1-2
TGTGCCAGCTCACCCACCCGGACAGGGGGATTTGGCAACTATGGCTACACCTTC
CASSPTRTGGFGNYGYTF
>TRBD1|TRBV7-9|NA|TRBJ1-4
TGTGCCAGCAGCTTAGCGGAGGACAGGGGAGGCGAAAAACTGTTTTTT
CASSLAEDRGGEKLFF
>TRBD2|TRBV14|NA|TRBJ2-1
TGTGCCAGCAGCCAAGACTACCTCCCCGCGGGAGGGCTGGATGAGCAGTTCTTC
CASSQDYLPAGGLDEQFF
>TRBD1|TRBV6-5|NA|TRBJ1-6
TGTGCCAGCAGTTATGAGAGGACAGGGGGCAATTCACCCCTCCACTTT
CASSYERTGGNSPLHF